This passage covers 21 T cell receptor beta chains from one sample sequenced in a study of blood T cell repertoires in COVID-19. Only in-frame clones appear in the TCRdb table, and some are missing; sequencing was by immunoSEQ multiplex PCR. The table lists about 250,000 clones, 80% to 90% of them singletons. Sequences were obtained from PBMCs or T cells enriched from blood (not recorded which). Receptors were obtained from a woman aged 40 to 50 who had been exposed to COVID-19.

This chain uses TRBV30 with TRBJ1-6; D is undetermined. Looked up from germline, CDR1 is GTSNPN and CDR2 is SVGIG (reference sequence). The CDR3 runs to 13 residues. Trimming pared 4 bases from V and 7 bases from J, leaving 11 bases between. CDR3 nucleotide sequence: TGTGCCTGGACGAACGGGTGGAATTCACCCCTCCACTTT. The encoded protein is CAWTNGWNSPLHF.

The CDR3 loop is CASTGRGSRQTQYF. The CDR3 DNA follows: TGTGCCAGCACCGGCAGGGGGTCTCGACAGACCCAGTACTTC. This chain connects TRBV28 to TRBJ2-5; 7 positions agree with TRBD1. The germline V gene has CDR1 MDHEN and CDR2 SYDVKM. The J segment lost 6 bases and the V segment lost 7 bases, leaving 11 bases of the junction unmatched. This CDR3 is built from 14 residues.

The chain has TRBV4-3 and TRBJ2-7; no clear D gene. The V gene's germline CDR1 is LGHNA and CDR2 YSLEER. The CDR3 extends over 12 amino acids. V was pared by 1 base and J by 5 bases, with 6 bases between. The CDR3 DNA reads TGCGCCAGCAGCCAAGGAGCTGACGAGCAGTACTTC. This gives the protein CASSQGADEQYF.

J is TRBJ2-1 and V is TRBV4-3, with TRBD2 matching 10 bases. V was pared by 0 bases and J by 0 bases, with 2 bases of the junction left unmatched. CDR1 and CDR2 (germline): LGHNA, YSLEER. The CDR3 spans 17 residues. CDR3 DNA: TGCGCCAGCAGCCAAGACCCTAGCGGGAGCTCCTACAATGAGCAGTTCTTC. Its translation is CASSQDPSGSSYNEQFF.

The chain's CDR3 is CASELDRANTGELFF. The CDR3 nucleotides read TGTGCCAGCGAACTGGACAGGGCCAACACCGGGGAGCTGTTTTTT. V is TRBV28 and J is TRBJ2-2; 8 nucleotides align to TRBD1. Germline CDR1 MDHEN, CDR2 SYDVKM. V trimming: 8 bases; J trimming: 2 bases; junction bases outside the gene matches: 7. The length of the CDR3 is 15 residues.

V and J are TRBV29-1 and TRBJ2-3, with D perhaps TRBD2 (5 bases). Germline V gives CDR1 SQVTM, CDR2 ANQGSEA. This CDR3 comprises 14 residues. Trimming stripped 8 bases from V and 0 bases from J, with 15 bases between. The CDR3 is CSKLAGGSTDTQYF. The CDR3 nucleotides are TGCAGCAAGCTTGCGGGTGGGAGCACAGATACGCAGTATTTT.

The V call is TRBV4-1, the J call TRBJ1-2; possible D gene TRBD1, 6 bases. Per the germline V gene, CDR1 is MGHRA and CDR2 is YSYEKL. The germline V and J ends were trimmed by 1 base and 2 bases, with 8 bases remaining between them. The CDR3 covers 14 residues. CDR3 residues: CASSQAGQNYGYTF. CDR3 DNA: TGCGCCAGCAGCCAAGCAGGACAGAACTATGGCTACACCTTC.

The chain carries TRBV12-3 or TRBV12-4 and TRBJ1-1, with D maybe TRBD1 (5 bases). V was cut by 3 bases and J by 1 base, with 6 bases left in between. This CDR3 has 13 amino acids. The CDR3 loop is CASSFDRNTEAFF. For the CDR3, the DNA is TGTGCCAGCAGTTTCGACAGGAACACTGAAGCTTTCTTT.

The chain carries TRBV29-1 and TRBJ2-7; tentative D call: TRBD1 (6 bases). Trimming removed 4 bases at V and 4 bases at J, with 14 bases between. This CDR3 is built from 13 residues. The germline V gene has CDR1 SQVTM and CDR2 ANQGSEA. CDR3 sequence: CSVAGRGRYEQYV. The DNA for the CDR3 is TGCAGCGTTGCAGGCAGGGGAAGGTACGAGCAGTACGTC.

This chain joins TRBV28 and TRBJ1-2; 7 bases map to TRBD1. Germline V lookup: CDR1 MDHEN, CDR2 SYDVKM. This CDR3 has 15 residues. V was clipped by 5 bases and J by 4 bases; unmatched bases: 10. The CDR3 is CASSTIQGSSYGYTF. The CDR3 DNA is TGTGCCAGCAGTACGATACAGGGGTCGAGCTATGGCTACACCTTC.

The chain joins TRBV27 to TRBJ1-1, with D unresolved. The CDR3 contains 13 residues. V shed 4 bases and J shed 0 bases, with 6 bases lying between them. CDR1 and CDR2 from the germline V gene are MNHEY and SMNVEV (reference sequence). The CDR3 region has the DNA TGTGCCAGCAGTTATCGGGTGAACACTGAAGCTTTCTTT. Its translation: CASSYRVNTEAFF.

The CDR3 protein is CATSWGRADNEQFF. Written as DNA, the CDR3 is TGTGCCACCAGTTGGGGGCGGGCGGACAATGAGCAGTTCTTC. V gene TRBV24-1 combines with J gene TRBJ2-1; perhaps TRBD1 as D (6 bases). Looked up from germline, CDR1 is KGHDR and CDR2 is SFDVKD. The CDR3 is 14 amino acids. Deletions cut 6 bases from V and 5 bases from J, with 13 bases between.

The rearrangement uses TRBV28 and TRBJ1-3; D uncertain. Germline lookup yields CDR1 MDHEN and CDR2 SYDVKM. The CDR3 totals 15 residues. Trimming pared 5 bases from V and 1 base from J, leaving 12 bases between. CDR3 loop: CASSAYGESGNTIYF. DNA of the CDR3: TGTGCCAGCAGTGCATATGGAGAATCTGGAAACACCATATATTTT.

The V call is TRBV18, the J call TRBJ1-1; maybe TRBD1 (6 bases). V lost 1 base to trimming and J lost 0 bases, with 9 bases between them. The CDR3 loop spans 15 amino acids. Germline-derived CDR1 and CDR2 are KGHSH and LQKENI. CDR3 residues: CASSPRDTMNTEAFF. The CDR3 DNA is TGTGCCAGCTCACCACGGGACACAATGAACACTGAAGCTTTCTTT.

This clone was seen once. The rearrangement uses TRBV5-6 and TRBJ1-1; D is uncertain. Germline V gene sequence: CDR1 SGHDT, CDR2 YYEEEE. Deletions cut 5 bases from V and 4 bases from J, with 15 bases between. CDR3 size: 14 residues. Written as DNA, the CDR3 is TGTGCCAGCAGAGTCCGGGGATTAAGCACTGAAGCTTTCTTT. Residues: CASRVRGLSTEAFF.

This sequence joins TRBV14 and TRBJ1-2; TRBD1 agrees at 7 bases. CDR3 length: 15 amino acids. The ends lost 4 bases at V and 4 bases at J; junction bases unmatched: 9. Germline lookup yields CDR1 SGHDN and CDR2 FVKESK. The CDR3 spells CASSRTRTGLYGYTF. DNA of the CDR3: TGTGCCAGCAGCCGGACTCGGACAGGACTCTATGGCTACACCTTC.

Comment on this clone: One end of the junction varies from germline; a read error may be responsible. The chain is built from TRBV7-7 and TRBJ2-5, with D tentatively TRBD2 (7 bases). The CDR3 covers 14 residues. Per germline, CDR1 SSHAT and CDR2 FNYEAQ (reference sequence). The CDR3 DNA follows: TGTGCTAGCAGCTCAAGGGGGGGTGCAGAGACCCAGTACTTC. Its protein is CASSSRGGAETQYF. The variable domain in full, with the rest retrieved from reference TRBV7-7 and TRBJ2-5, is GAGVSQSPRYKVTKRGQDVTLRCDPISSHATLYWYQQALGQGPEFLTYFNYEAQPDKSGLPSDRFSAERPEGSISTLTIQRTEQRDSAMYRCASSSRGGAETQYFGPGTRLLVL.

The gene calls are TRBV7-2 and TRBJ1-6, with 9 bases fitting TRBD1. V lost 5 bases and J lost 4; bases outside the gene matches: 6. The germline V gene has CDR1 SGHTA and CDR2 FQGNSA. The CDR3 is 16 residues long. The CDR3 sequence: CASSPRDRVYNSPLHF. DNA for the CDR3: TGTGCCAGCAGCCCCCGGGACAGGGTGTATAATTCACCCCTCCACTTT.

V usage is TRBV10-2 and J usage is TRBJ2-7; 10 bases line up with TRBD2. CDR3 length: 15 residues. Trimming cost V 10 bases and J 4 bases; bases outside gene matches: 13. CDR1 and CDR2 (germline): WSHSY, SAAADI. The CDR3 region is CATQGVAGGIYEQYV. CDR3 coding DNA: TGCGCCACTCAAGGGGTAGCGGGAGGAATTTACGAGCAGTACGTC.

The chain uses TRBV7-3 and TRBJ2-1, with 12 positions matching TRBD2. The CDR3 consists of 16 residues. V lost 1 base to trimming and J lost 9 bases; unmatched junction nucleotides: 7. Germline V CDR1 and CDR2: SGHTA, FQGTGA. The CDR3 DNA reads as TGTGCCAGCAGCTTAAGCCTAGCGGGAGGGTCCGGTGAGCAGTTCTTC. Protein product: CASSLSLAGGSGEQFF.

The genes are TRBV2 and TRBJ1-5; 12 bases agree with TRBD1. The CDR3 runs 16 residues. Looked up from germline, CDR1 is SNHLY and CDR2 is FYNNEI. J was trimmed by 7 bases and V by 4 bases; bases with no gene match: 8. Written as DNA, the CDR3 is TGTGCCAGCAGTGGGGGGACAGGGGGCGTCAGACAGCCCCAGCATTTT. Residues: CASSGGTGGVRQPQHF.